This entry features one T cell receptor (beta chain) sequence. The data derive from a study of blood T cell repertoires in COVID-19. Study information: The United States, Italy and Spain provided the acute and convalescent COVID-19 samples. T cells, B-cell-depleted T cells, or PBMCs provided the cDNA or gDNA that served as material.

Germline lookup yields CDR1 SGHNT and CDR2 YYREEE (reference sequence). This CDR3 is built from 14 residues. Trimming at V came to 4 bases and at J to 5 bases, leaving 5 bases not matched to a gene. Study processing details: Reference gene primer amplification gave estimated nucleated cell counts. Sequencing was performed with immunoSEQ multiplex PCR; in TCRdb, only in-frame clones are kept and a portion is missing. Clone size and the V and J calls come from that table; the DNA yielded D and trimming. The table includes tens of thousands of clones, about 85% detected once. The genes are TRBV5-4 and TRBJ1-4, with 7 bases matching TRBD1. The clonotype was recovered from a human donor in a cohort sampled during active COVID-19. Material for sequencing was peripheral blood. CDR3 protein: CASSTGTVNEKLFF. For the CDR3, the DNA is TGTGCCAGCAGCACCGGGACAGTGAATGAAAAACTGTTTTTT. The full variable domain, its missing parts supplied by reference TRBV5-4 and TRBJ1-4, is ETGVTQSPTHLIKTRGQQVTLRCSSQSGHNTVSWYQQALGQGPQFIFQYYREEENGRGNFPPRFSGLQFPNYSSELNVNALELDDSALYLCASSTGTVNEKLFFGSGTQLSVL.